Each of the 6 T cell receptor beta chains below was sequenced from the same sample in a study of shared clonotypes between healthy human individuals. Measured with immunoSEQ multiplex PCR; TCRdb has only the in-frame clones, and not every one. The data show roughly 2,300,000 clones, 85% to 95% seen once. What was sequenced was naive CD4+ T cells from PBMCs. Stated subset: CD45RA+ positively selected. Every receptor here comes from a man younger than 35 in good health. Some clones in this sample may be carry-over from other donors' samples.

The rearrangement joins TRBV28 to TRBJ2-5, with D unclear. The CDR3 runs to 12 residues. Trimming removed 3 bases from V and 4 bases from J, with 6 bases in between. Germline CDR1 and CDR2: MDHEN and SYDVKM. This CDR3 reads CASSFPAETQYF. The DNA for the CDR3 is TGTGCCAGCAGTTTTCCCGCAGAGACCCAGTACTTC.

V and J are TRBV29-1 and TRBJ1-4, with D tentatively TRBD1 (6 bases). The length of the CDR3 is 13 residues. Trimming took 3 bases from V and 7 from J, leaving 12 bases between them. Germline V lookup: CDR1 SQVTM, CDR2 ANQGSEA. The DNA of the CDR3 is TGCAGCGTTGATGCGGGGGGCGCTGAAAAACTGTTTTTT. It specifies CSVDAGGAEKLFF.

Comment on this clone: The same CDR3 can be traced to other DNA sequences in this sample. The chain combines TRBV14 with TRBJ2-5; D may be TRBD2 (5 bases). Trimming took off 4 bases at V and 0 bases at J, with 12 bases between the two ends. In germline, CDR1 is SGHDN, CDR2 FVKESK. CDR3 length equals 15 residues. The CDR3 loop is CASSLQTGYQETQYF. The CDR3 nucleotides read TGTGCCAGCAGCCTACAGACGGGGTACCAAGAGACCCAGTACTTC.

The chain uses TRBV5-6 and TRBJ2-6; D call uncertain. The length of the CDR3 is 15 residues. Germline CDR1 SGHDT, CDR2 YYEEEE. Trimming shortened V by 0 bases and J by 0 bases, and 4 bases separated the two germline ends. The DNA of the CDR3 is TGTGCCAGCAGCTTGGGGGTCTCTGGGGCCAACGTCCTGACTTTC. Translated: CASSLGVSGANVLTF. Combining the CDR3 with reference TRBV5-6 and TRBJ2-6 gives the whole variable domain DAGVTQSPTHLIKTRGQQVTLRCSPKSGHDTVSWYQQALGQGPQFIFQYYEEEERQRGNFPDRFSGHQFPNYSSELNVNALLLGDSALYLCASSLGVSGANVLTFGAGSRLTVL.

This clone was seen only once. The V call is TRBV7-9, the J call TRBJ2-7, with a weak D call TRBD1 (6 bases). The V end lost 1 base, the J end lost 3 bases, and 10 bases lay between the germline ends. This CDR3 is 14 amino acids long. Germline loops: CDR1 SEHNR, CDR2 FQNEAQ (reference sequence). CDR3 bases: TGTGCCAGCAGCTTAGTTCCAGGGGACTACGAGCAGTACTTC. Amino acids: CASSLVPGDYEQYF. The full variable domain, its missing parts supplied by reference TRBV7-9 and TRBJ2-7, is DTGVSQNPRHKITKRGQNVTFRCDPISEHNRLYWYRQTLGQGPEFLTYFQNEAQLEKSRLLSDRFSAERPKGSFSTLEIQRTEQGDSAMYLCASSLVPGDYEQYFGPGTRLTVT.

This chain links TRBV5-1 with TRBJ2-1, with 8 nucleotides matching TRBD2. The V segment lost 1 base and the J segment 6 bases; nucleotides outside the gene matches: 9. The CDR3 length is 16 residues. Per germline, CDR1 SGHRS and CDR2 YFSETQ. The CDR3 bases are TGCGCCAGCAGCTTGCAAGTAATAGCGGGGACCAATGAGCAGTTCTTC. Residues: CASSLQVIAGTNEQFF.